The 14 T cell receptor beta chains listed next were all sequenced from one sample in a study of Ad26.COV2.S vaccination and SARS-CoV-2 variants. Data came from immunoSEQ multiplex PCR; TCRdb stores just in-frame clones and leaves some out. Among 290,000 or so clones listed, about 87% were seen once. Treatment given: some 19 received Ad26.COV2.S at low or high dose, single or two shots; several received placebo; per-sample allocation not given. The study sampled participants on day 63 after the first vaccine or placebo injection. The specimen was peripheral blood, collected in a trial of Ad26.COV2.S vaccine versus placebo. These receptors were obtained from a person between 18 and 60 years old who received the Ad26.COV2.S COVID-19 vaccine or a placebo.

This clone came up once. The same CDR3 arises from other DNA sequences in this sample as well. The rearrangement uses TRBV18 and TRBJ2-1; D not resolved. The V end lost 2 bases, the J end lost 5 bases, and 7 bases lay between the germline ends. The CDR3 loop spans 13 amino acids. Germline V gives CDR1 KGHSH, CDR2 LQKENI. CDR3 region: CASSPGLNNEQFF. The CDR3 nucleotides are TGTGCCAGCTCACCAGGGTTGAACAATGAGCAGTTCTTC.

V gene TRBV11-2 combines with J gene TRBJ1-2; D gene unclear. Germline V gene data show CDR1 as SGHAT and CDR2 as FQNNGV. V lost 1 base and J 5 bases, leaving 2 bases between the germline ends. CDR3 size: 11 residues. The CDR3 DNA is TGTGCCAGCAGCTTAGGATATGGCTACACCTTC. Translating it yields CASSLGYGYTF.

This chain links TRBV19 with TRBJ2-6, with D possibly being TRBD2 (6 bases). The length of the CDR3 is 18 residues. Trimming removed 6 bases from V and 1 base from J, with 19 bases in between. Germline-derived CDR1 and CDR2 are LNHDA and SQIVND (reference sequence). The CDR3 loop reads CASSPRVEAGSGANVLTF. The CDR3 DNA reads as TGTGCCAGTAGCCCTCGGGTGGAGGCGGGGTCTGGGGCCAACGTCCTGACTTTC.

The rearrangement uses TRBV29-1 and TRBJ1-5, with D possibly TRBD1 on 5 matching bases. This CDR3 spans 12 amino acids. Germline V gives CDR1 SQVTM, CDR2 ANQGSEA. Trimming cost V 7 bases and J 7 bases, with 14 bases left between them. CDR3 sequence: CSGGDRDQPQHF. The CDR3 bases are TGCAGCGGGGGGGATCGAGACCAGCCCCAGCATTTT.

The chain is built from TRBV4-1 and TRBJ2-3; a possible D gene is TRBD2 (5 bases). Germline CDR1 reads MGHRA; CDR2 reads YSYEKL. The CDR3 is 16 amino acids. The germline V and J ends were trimmed by 1 base and 5 bases, with 16 bases remaining between them. CDR3 protein: CASSQVKASIGDTQYF. Here the CDR3 DNA reads TGCGCCAGCAGCCAAGTAAAGGCTAGCATAGGAGATACGCAGTATTTT.

This clone was recorded only once. The chain uses TRBV11-2 and TRBJ2-5; D gene ambiguous. The CDR3 covers 12 residues. Germline V gene lookup returns CDR1 SGHAT and CDR2 FQNNGV. V was shortened by 0 bases and J by 4 bases, with 3 bases between the two germline ends. CDR3 nucleotides: TGTGCCAGCAGCTTAGATCGAGAGACCCAGTACTTC. Translated: CASSLDRETQYF.

This chain links TRBV5-1 with TRBJ1-6, with unresolved D. The V end was cut by 6 bases, the J end by 7 bases, with 17 bases between. CDR3 length: 15 amino acids. CDR1 is SGHRS and CDR2 is YFSETQ in the germline V gene. The CDR3 reads CASTPSSSQNSPLHF. CDR3 nucleotides: TGCGCCAGCACCCCTAGTTCGAGCCAAAATTCACCCCTCCACTTT.

This clone was found once. V gene TRBV27 combines with J gene TRBJ1-1, with D possibly TRBD1 on 6 matching bases. Per the germline V gene, CDR1 is MNHEY and CDR2 is SMNVEV (reference sequence). The CDR3 totals 16 residues. Trimming stripped 6 bases from V and 1 base from J, with 18 bases between. DNA for the CDR3: TGTGCCAGCAGGGACAGCGCGGGGCGGAAGAACACTGAAGCTTTCTTT. It is translated as CASRDSAGRKNTEAFF.

This clone came up once. This rearrangement joins TRBV7-9 to TRBJ2-5, with TRBD2 as a possible D gene (5 bases). V gave up 3 bases and J gave up 2 bases, with 13 bases separating them. Germline CDR1 SEHNR, CDR2 FQNEAQ (reference sequence). This CDR3 has 15 residues. In DNA, the CDR3 is TGTGCCAGCAGCTTTCGGGCGGGTCTACAAGAGACCCAGTACTTC. Translated, it gives CASSFRAGLQETQYF.

The chain uses TRBV6-5 and TRBJ1-4; D ambiguous. CDR3 length: 15 amino acids. Germline CDR1 is MNHEY and CDR2 is SVGAGI. Trimming stripped 0 bases from V and 8 bases from J, with 13 bases between. The CDR3 region has the DNA TGTGCCAGCAGTTACTCGATTGTCCTGGGGGAAAAACTGTTTTTT. Encoded protein: CASSYSIVLGEKLFF.

The J gene is TRBJ1-2, the V gene TRBV7-8, with 8 bases that match TRBD1. The CDR3 runs to 13 residues. V lost 2 bases, J lost 5 bases, and 1 base stayed unmatched. Germline V gene data show CDR1 as SGHVS and CDR2 as FQNEAQ. The CDR3 DNA reads TGTGCCAGCAGCTTACAGGGGGCGTATGGCTACACCTTC. Amino acids: CASSLQGAYGYTF.

This chain uses TRBV30 with TRBJ1-3; D is uncertain. Per germline, CDR1 GTSNPN and CDR2 SVGIG (reference sequence). This CDR3 contains 13 residues. Between the trimmed V and J ends, which lost 2 bases and 1 base, there was a span of 6 bases. The CDR3 loop reads CAWSFLSGNTIYF. The CDR3, as DNA: TGTGCCTGGAGTTTTTTATCTGGAAACACCATATATTTT.

The V call is TRBV11-2, the J call TRBJ2-1, with 15 bases fitting TRBD2. The CDR3 is 17 residues long. Trimming removed 5 bases from V and 8 bases from J; junction bases left unmatched: 10. Per germline, CDR1 SGHAT and CDR2 FQNNGV. CDR3 amino acids: CASSRRTSGRVPHEQFF. The CDR3 coding sequence is TGTGCCAGCAGCCGTAGGACTAGCGGGAGGGTTCCCCATGAGCAGTTCTTC.

J is TRBJ2-2 and V is TRBV18; TRBD2 matches at 11 bases. In germline, CDR1 is KGHSH, CDR2 LQKENI. The CDR3 has 17 amino acids. Trimming at V came to 4 bases and at J to 1 base, leaving 5 bases not matched to a gene. CDR3 sequence: CASSLTGTSGNTGELFF. DNA for the CDR3: TGTGCCAGCTCACTAACCGGGACTAGCGGGAACACCGGGGAGCTGTTTTTT.